This TCR beta chain derives from a study of blood T cell repertoires in COVID-19. Overall study context: Material from acute and convalescent COVID-19 was sourced from the United States, Italy and Spain. The analysed material was cDNA or gDNA that came from T cells, B-cell-depleted T cells, or PBMCs.

Seattle-derived patients entered the study during active infection and were followed longitudinally. As processed by the authors: By means of reference gene primer amplification, nucleated cell counts were estimated. Measured with immunoSEQ multiplex PCR; TCRdb has only the in-frame clones, and not every one. V and J calls and clone size are given by that table; D and trimming were obtained from the DNA. Of roughly 200,000 clones in the sample, about 93% were seen once. Germline V gene data show CDR1 as LGHDT and CDR2 as YNNKEL (reference sequence). Trimming took 1 base from V and 5 from J, leaving 8 bases between them. The CDR3 is made up of 14 amino acids. This clone was found once.

The genes are TRBV3-1 (or the pseudogene TRBV3-2) and TRBJ1-4; D is perhaps TRBD1 (6 bases). Material for sequencing was peripheral blood. This TCR came from a man aged 30 to 45 with COVID-19, enrolled during active disease. The CDR3 protein is CASSQAQGNEKLFF. CDR3 DNA sequence: TGTGCCAGCAGCCAAGCACAGGGCAATGAAAAACTGTTTTTT.